This TCR beta chain was sequenced during a study of T cells in localized non-small cell lung cancer. General observations from the study: Adjacent lung held a median about 57 of the top 100 tumor clones. Adjacent uninvolved lung tissue had the highest T cell clonality, exceeding tumor.

Germline CDR1 reads SNHLY; CDR2 reads FYNNEI. The CDR3 has 16 amino acids. The junction had 9 bases not matched to a gene; V was cut back by 3 bases and J by 4 bases. TCRdb keeps only in-frame clones here, not all; method: immunoSEQ multiplex PCR. This sample has around 140,000 clones; 89% occur once, and the top ten carry over 1.5%. To note about this clone: Antigen: not known.

The source was peripheral blood, collected before any cancer treatment. This receptor was taken from a female donor older than 55 with stage I lung adenocarcinoma. V is TRBV2 and J is TRBJ2-3, with 8 positions matching TRBD1. CDR3 residues: CASSDGRSGGADTQYF. Here the CDR3 DNA reads TGTGCCAGCAGTGACGGGCGGTCAGGGGGCGCAGATACGCAGTATTTT.